This T cell receptor beta chain was profiled in a study of CD8+ T cells in alopecia areata. Study at large: A regimen of oral tofacitinib, 5 to 10 mg twice daily, was given to treated patients.

Treatment indicated: oral pan-JAK inhibitor, 5-10 mg twice daily. Germline CDR1 GTSNPN, CDR2 SVGIG (reference sequence). V lost 4 bases and J lost 3, with 9 bases in between. The CDR3 runs 12 residues. It was cDNA, reverse transcribed from extracted RNA, that served as the sequencing template. Here immunoSEQ multiplex PCR was the method, and the copy in TCRdb shows in-frame clones only, minus some. Here the sample spans about 200,000 clones, more than 30% being singletons. The chain recombines TRBV30 with TRBJ1-2; D is undetermined. The input for sequencing was CD4+ T cells sorted from blood, taken at approximately week 30, from a patient treated with tofacitinib. The TCR was taken from a human donor with alopecia areata. The CDR3 region is CAWTEGHYGYTF. The CDR3 DNA reads TGTGCCTGGACCGAAGGACACTATGGCTACACCTTC. The variable domain in full, with the rest retrieved from reference TRBV30 and TRBJ1-2, is SQTIHQWPATLVQPVGSPLSLECTVEGTSNPNLYWYRQAAGRGLQLLFYSVGIGQISSEVPQNLSASRPQDRQFILSSKKLLLSDSGFYLCAWTEGHYGYTFGSGTRLTVV.